The 14 T cell receptor beta chains in this list originate from one sample, sequenced in a study of blood T cell repertoires in COVID-19. The data were produced by immunoSEQ multiplex PCR, yet TCRdb's version contains in-frame clones alone and is incomplete. The sample consists of 100,000 to 150,000 clones, more than 90% of them appearing once. The source material was peripheral blood. Receptors originate from a man aged 50 to 60 with active COVID-19.

This clone was seen a few times. V gene TRBV15 combines with J gene TRBJ2-1; a possible D gene is TRBD1 (6 bases). The CDR3 is 14 residues long. The germline V gene encodes CDR1 LNHNV and CDR2 YYDKDF (reference sequence). The V and J ends lost 5 bases and 9 bases respectively, with 17 bases between them. DNA for the CDR3: TGTGCCACCAGCCCAGAGGGACAAGCCGGTGAGCAGTTCTTC. It encodes CATSPEGQAGEQFF.

The J gene is TRBJ2-3, the V gene TRBV7-3, with a possible D match to TRBD2 (6 bases). The CDR3 is 16 residues long. With 5 bases removed from V and 2 bases from J, the gap between germline ends came to 17 bases. From germline, CDR1 is SGHTA and CDR2 FQGTGA. This CDR3 reads CASSPRGADDTDTQYF. The CDR3 DNA sequence: TGTGCCAGCAGCCCCCGCGGGGCCGATGACACAGATACGCAGTATTTT.

The V and J genes are TRBV5-6 and TRBJ2-3; 11 positions agree with TRBD1. Germline assignment: CDR1 SGHDT and CDR2 YYEEEE. The trim removed 4 bases at V and 2 bases at J, leaving 12 bases unmatched. The CDR3 runs 18 residues. CDR3 nucleotides: TGTGCCAGCAGCAGGGGGACAGGGGGTGGTCGGTTCACAGATACGCAGTATTTT. It is translated as CASSRGTGGGRFTDTQYF.

The CDR3 loop is CASTLAGESTDTQYF. The CDR3 region has the DNA TGCGCCAGCACATTAGCGGGGGAGTCCACAGATACGCAGTATTTT. This chain connects TRBV5-1 to TRBJ2-3, with 9 bases aligning to TRBD2. CDR3 length: 15 amino acids. The junction had 7 bases not matched to a gene; V was cut back by 6 bases and J by 2 bases. The germline CDR1 and CDR2 sequences are SGHRS and YFSETQ. The variable domain in full, completed from reference TRBV5-1 and TRBJ2-3, reads KAGVTQTPRYLIKTRGQQVTLSCSPISGHRSVSWYQQTPGQGLQFLFEYFSETQRNKGNFPGRFSGRQFSNSRSEMNVSTLELGDSALYLCASTLAGESTDTQYFGPGTRLTVL.

The genes are TRBV6-1 and TRBJ1-2, with D perhaps TRBD1 (5 bases). V lost 0 bases, J lost 5 bases, and 10 bases lay in between. Germline V gives CDR1 MNHNS, CDR2 SASEGT. The CDR3 sequence is 14 residues long. The CDR3 nucleotides are TGTGCCAGCAGTGAAGCGGCAGGGAAGTATGGCTACACCTTC. This codes for CASSEAAGKYGYTF.

This chain joins TRBV3-1 (or the pseudogene TRBV3-2) and TRBJ2-3; maybe TRBD2 (6 bases). The CDR3 loop spans 16 amino acids. Trimming took off 4 bases at V and 0 bases at J, with 14 bases between the two ends. Germline V gene sequence: CDR1 LGHDT, CDR2 YNNKEL (reference sequence). In DNA, the CDR3 is TGTGCCAGCAGCCCCCGGCGGGGCGCTAGCACAGATACGCAGTATTTT. Translating gives CASSPRRGASTDTQYF.

The chain uses TRBV7-2 and TRBJ2-5; no clear D. The germline V gene has CDR1 SGHTA and CDR2 FQGNSA. The CDR3 is 17 residues long. The ends were cut back, 4 bases at V and 2 bases at J, with 20 bases in the middle. The CDR3 DNA is TGTGCCAGCAGCTCCTCTCGAGGCTTCCGGATTCAAGAGACCCAGTACTTC. This translates into CASSSSRGFRIQETQYF.

This chain joins TRBV6-6 and TRBJ1-1, with 9 nucleotides matching TRBD1. Germline V lookup: CDR1 MNHNY, CDR2 SVGAGI (reference sequence). The CDR3 is 14 amino acids. V lost 8 bases and J lost 5; bases outside the gene matches: 9. CDR3 sequence reads: CASGRQGVKTEAFF. CDR3 coding DNA: TGTGCCAGCGGCCGACAGGGGGTAAAAACTGAAGCTTTCTTT.

The chain carries TRBV7-2 and TRBJ2-4; tentatively, D is TRBD1 (6 bases). Germline CDR1 reads SGHTA; CDR2 reads FQGNSA. This CDR3 contains 15 residues. V was clipped by 5 bases and J by 0 bases, with 11 bases between them. The CDR3 sequence: CASSVGQLAKNIQYF. The CDR3 region has the DNA TGTGCCAGCAGCGTCGGACAGCTAGCCAAAAACATTCAGTACTTC.

This sequence joins TRBV19 and TRBJ2-3; the D gene is possibly TRBD1 (5 bases). V lost 5 bases and J 1 base, leaving 7 bases between the germline ends. The V gene's germline CDR1 is LNHDA and CDR2 SQIVND (reference sequence). CDR3 length: 13 amino acids. CDR3 amino acids: CASSLQGTDTQYF. The CDR3 nucleotides read TGTGCCAGTAGTCTACAGGGCACAGATACGCAGTATTTT. The full variable domain, its missing parts supplied by reference TRBV19 and TRBJ2-3, is DGGITQSPKYLFRKEGQNVTLSCEQNLNHDAMYWYRQDPGQGLRLIYYSQIVNDFQKGDIAEGYSVSREKKESFPLTVTSAQKNPTAFYLCASSLQGTDTQYFGPGTRLTVL.

The genes are TRBV2 and TRBJ2-3; D not certain. The V gene's germline CDR1 is SNHLY and CDR2 FYNNEI. The V and J ends lost 8 bases and 1 base respectively, with 13 bases between them. CDR3 size: 14 residues. The DNA of the CDR3 is TGTGCCAGCTCTAGGAGCTTTGGCACAGATACGCAGTATTTT. Translating gives CASSRSFGTDTQYF. The variable domain in full, completed from reference TRBV2 and TRBJ2-3, reads EPEVTQTPSHQVTQMGQEVILRCVPISNHLYFYWYRQILGQKVEFLVSFYNNEISEKSEIFDDQFSVERPDGSNFTLKIRSTKLEDSAMYFCASSRSFGTDTQYFGPGTRLTVL.

This chain connects TRBV5-1 to TRBJ2-3, with 10 bases fitting TRBD2. Germline trimming cut 0 bases from V and 0 bases from J; bases unmatched to any gene: 7. Germline-derived CDR1 and CDR2 are SGHRS and YFSETQ. The CDR3 extends over 18 amino acids. The CDR3 DNA sequence: TGCGCCAGCAGCTTGGGTAGCGGGGGGCAGGTCAGCACAGATACGCAGTATTTT. Protein product: CASSLGSGGQVSTDTQYF.

The chain recombines TRBV30 with TRBJ2-1; TRBD2 matches at 7 bases. This CDR3 spans 14 amino acids. Germline V gene sequence: CDR1 GTSNPN, CDR2 SVGIG (reference sequence). V lost 2 bases, J lost 8 bases, and 9 bases stayed unmatched. The CDR3 nucleotides are TGTGCCTGGAGTACGGGAGGTCCCCAGGATGAGCAGTTCTTC. Amino acid sequence: CAWSTGGPQDEQFF. The whole variable domain, filled in from reference TRBV30 and TRBJ2-1, reads SQTIHQWPATLVQPVGSPLSLECTVEGTSNPNLYWYRQAAGRGLQLLFYSVGIGQISSEVPQNLSASRPQDRQFILSSKKLLLSDSGFYLCAWSTGGPQDEQFFGPGTRLTVL.

The rearrangement uses TRBV24-1 and TRBJ2-4; D is possibly TRBD2 (6 bases). This CDR3 contains 13 residues. Trimming shortened V by 7 bases and J by 9 bases, and 15 bases separated the two germline ends. The germline CDR1 and CDR2 sequences are KGHDR and SFDVKD. The CDR3 is CATSSGGFSIQYF. For the CDR3, the DNA is TGTGCCACCAGCTCTGGGGGGTTTAGCATTCAGTACTTC.